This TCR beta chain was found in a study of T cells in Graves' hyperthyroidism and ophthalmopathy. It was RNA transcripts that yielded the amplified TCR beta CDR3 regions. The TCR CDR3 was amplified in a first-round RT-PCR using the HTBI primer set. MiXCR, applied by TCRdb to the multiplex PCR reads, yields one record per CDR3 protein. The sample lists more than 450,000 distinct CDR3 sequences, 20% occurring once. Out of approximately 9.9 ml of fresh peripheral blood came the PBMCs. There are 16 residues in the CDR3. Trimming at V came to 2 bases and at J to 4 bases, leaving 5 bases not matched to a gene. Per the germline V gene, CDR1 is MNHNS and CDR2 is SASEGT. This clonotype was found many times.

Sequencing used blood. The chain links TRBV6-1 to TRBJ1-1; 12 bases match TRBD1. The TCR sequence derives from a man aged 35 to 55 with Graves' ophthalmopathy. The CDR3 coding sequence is TGTGCCAGCAGTGAATGGGGACAGGGGGCTGGCACTGAAGCTTTCTTT. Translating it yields CASSEWGQGAGTEAFF.